This record covers a single T cell receptor beta chain. Its specific antigen is unknown. No base quality information exists; no much larger clone differs at one position. TCR beta VDJ combination and CDR3 sequence profiling used genomic DNA as the template. TCR repertoire sequencing was run on an Illumina HiSeq 2000. The original methods were these. Repertoires were assessed using TRBV/TRBJ rearrangement plots, CDR3 size and DJ length profiles, and Simpson's diversity index. The most abundant DNA sequence in the deep sequencing data was defined as the immunodominant clone. CDR3 amino acid sequences were screened for sharing across subjects and compared with published repertoires and the VDJdb database. TCRdb trimmed the raw reads at Q25, called clones with MiXCR and kept productive beta chains. All rows with the same CDR3 protein become a single entry with the most common DNA and genes. It is TCRdb's table, rather than the study itself, that gives the V and J calls and clone size. In this sample the table shows approximately 59,000 distinct CDR3 sequences, around 50% of which occur a single time. The top ten constitute under 20% of the sample.

The sample belongs to a study of CD8+CD57+ T cells in acquired aplastic anemia (dated by TCRdb to 2017 to 2018). A note on the overall study: Extracted DNA from sorted CD4+ and CD8+ cells averaged approximately 3.4 ug, ranging from 0.2 to 27.4 ug. A CD8+CD57+ expansion meant a frequency higher than the mean frequency seen in healthy subjects. Summary of the overall study and its limitations: Patients and healthy controls showed no significant difference in CD8+ Simpson's diversity (P=0.060). Roughly 31 CD8+ CDR3 sequences were shared between patients and controls but appeared highly expressed in patients and within their immunodominant clones.

Based on the germline V gene, the CDR1 and CDR2 sequences are MNHEY and SVGAGI. V loses 2 bases, J loses 6 bases, and the germline ends lie 10 bases apart. Spanning cysteine to phenylalanine, the CDR3 consists of 13 amino acids. Kept here is only the CDR3 DNA, which spans 39 bases and is read in frame from base 1. The patients picked for sequencing were ones in whom flow cytometry had shown an expansion of CD8+CD57+ cells. Every patient had a diagnosis of severe acquired aplastic anemia based on International Study of Aplastic Anemia and Agranulocytosis and Camitta criteria. Patients had received no therapy at the time of blood sampling. In the study, sorted CD4+ and CD8+ blood T cells from patients with severe aplastic anemia and from healthy subjects underwent deep sequencing of TCR repertoires. Patients were enrolled under clinicaltrials.gov protocols 00001620, 01623167, 00001397, 00071045, 00081523 and 00961064 in the USA. Ficoll-Paque density gradient centrifugation was used to isolate peripheral blood mononuclear cells. Before DNA extraction, CD4+ and CD8+ T cells were sorted with FACS or magnetic beads.

The sample consisted of sorted CD4+, CD8+, or CD8+CD57+ T cells (not recorded which) from PBMCs. The clonotype comes from a human donor with aplastic anemia. The receptor chain draws on TRBV6-5 and TRBJ1-2, with no confident D gene call. The CDR3 reads CASSYRSTDGYTF. The nucleotide sequence is given as TGTGCCAGCAGTTACCGTTCGACTGATGGCTACACCTTC.